Following are 7 T cell receptor beta chains from one sample sequenced in a study of shared clonotypes between healthy human individuals. The repertoire was sequenced with immunoSEQ multiplex PCR; TCRdb's copy has only in-frame clones and lacks some. The sample lists 330,000 or so clones; 74% were seen once. Sequenced input: memory CD4+ T cells sorted from blood. Subset in this sample: CD45RA-negative fraction. Receptors were obtained from a man in his thirties or forties in good health.

This rearrangement joins TRBV5-1 to TRBJ2-2; 13 nucleotides align to TRBD2. Germline V gene lookup returns CDR1 SGHRS and CDR2 YFSETQ. This CDR3 spans 19 amino acids. The trim removed 5 bases at V and 1 base at J, leaving 11 bases unmatched. CDR3 DNA sequence: TGCGCCAGCAGGGGACCGGGACTAGCGGGACCTAGGAACACCGGGGAGCTGTTTTTT. Translated, it gives CASRGPGLAGPRNTGELFF.

This chain links TRBV2 with TRBJ2-3; 7 nucleotides line up with TRBD1. Germline CDR1 and CDR2: SNHLY and FYNNEI. The ends lost 7 bases at V and 0 bases at J; junction bases unmatched: 7. The CDR3 loop spans 15 amino acids. The CDR3 DNA reads as TGTGCCAGCACAGAACCGGGACAGAGCACAGATACGCAGTATTTT. Translating gives CASTEPGQSTDTQYF.

This clone has a single count. This chain connects TRBV7-9 to TRBJ2-3, with 15 bases that match TRBD2. V lost 5 bases and J lost 3; bases outside the gene matches: 6. The CDR3 runs to 17 residues. Germline assignment: CDR1 SEHNR and CDR2 FQNEAQ (reference sequence). DNA for the CDR3: TGTGCCAGCAGCCCTGGACTAGCGGGAGGGCCGACAGATACGCAGTATTTT. This codes for CASSPGLAGGPTDTQYF.

V and J are TRBV6-1 and TRBJ2-1; a weak D match, TRBD2 (6 bases). CDR1 and CDR2 from the germline V gene are MNHNS and SASEGT. Deletions cut 4 bases from V and 7 bases from J, with 17 bases between. The CDR3 sequence is 15 residues long. The CDR3 nucleotides read TGTGCCAGCAGTGGAGGGACTTGGTCGGGTAATGAGCAGTTCTTC. Its translation: CASSGGTWSGNEQFF.

The chain combines TRBV5-1 with TRBJ2-1; 11 positions match TRBD1. This CDR3 comprises 16 residues. The germline gives CDR1 SGHRS, CDR2 YFSETQ. Losses at the gene ends were 4 bases for V and 3 bases for J; bases not matched to a gene: 6. For the CDR3, the DNA is TGCGCCAGCAGCCCACCCGGGACAGGGGGCTACAATGAGCAGTTCTTC. Protein product: CASSPPGTGGYNEQFF.

This CDR3 is CASSLSPGTYYEQYF. The CDR3 coding sequence is TGCGCCAGCAGCTTGAGTCCAGGGACCTACTACGAGCAGTACTTC. This chain connects TRBV5-1 to TRBJ2-7, with D perhaps being TRBD1 or TRBD2 (5 bases each). The germline V gene has CDR1 SGHRS and CDR2 YFSETQ. This CDR3 has 15 residues. Trimming took off 1 base at V and 3 bases at J, with 14 bases between the two ends.

The chain has TRBV5-1 and TRBJ1-4; D unclear. Trimming pared 2 bases from V and 5 bases from J, leaving 7 bases between. The CDR3 has 13 residues. Germline CDR1 is SGHRS and CDR2 is YFSETQ. The CDR3 DNA is TGCGCCAGCAGCTTTGTCCCCAATGAAAAACTGTTTTTT. It specifies CASSFVPNEKLFF.